These T cell receptor beta chains were read from a single sample in a study of T cell changes during pregnancy in multiple sclerosis. Profiling relied on immunoSEQ multiplex PCR, and the TCRdb table lists in-frame clones only, not all of them. The sample holds 40,000 or so clones, around nine tenths seen once. The material was CD8+ T cells from peripheral blood mononuclear cells, obtained in the first trimester of pregnancy. The receptors here all came from a female donor with multiple sclerosis, enrolled in a pregnancy study. The CDR3 runs from the conserved cysteine through the conserved F or W. The D gene is left open where the match is weak. Some rows mark clone size as missing; the rest say once, few, many or name a class of expanded clone.

cdr3_nt: TGTGCCAGCAGCGGCAGGGGGCTCATTAATGAAAAACTGTTTTTT; cdr3_aa: CASSGRGLINEKLFF; v_call: TRBV5-6; d_call: TRBD1; j_call: TRBJ1-4; clone_size: .
cdr3_nt: TGTGCCAGCAGCCTCGGACTAGCGGGGGCCTACGAGCAGTACTTC; cdr3_aa: CASSLGLAGAYEQYF; v_call: TRBV7-2; d_call: TRBD2; j_call: TRBJ2-7; clone_size: .
cdr3_nt: TGCGCCAGCAGCCAAGATGAGGGGGCCGGTTCACCCCTCCACTTT; cdr3_aa: CASSQDEGAGSPLHF; v_call: TRBV4-1; d_call: TRBD1; j_call: TRBJ1-6; clone_size: .
cdr3_nt: TGTGCCAGCAGCTTGCTGGGACAGGTCTCTAGCGGGGGCTACGAGCAGTACTTC; cdr3_aa: CASSLLGQVSSGGYEQYF; v_call: TRBV5-5; d_call: TRBD2; j_call: TRBJ2-7; clone_size: .
cdr3_nt: TGTGCCAGCAGCGGTTTAAAACCGGGACAGCAAGAGACCCAGTACTTC; cdr3_aa: CASSGLKPGQQETQYF; v_call: TRBV9; d_call: TRBD1; j_call: TRBJ2-5; clone_size: .
cdr3_nt: TGTGCCAGCAATCCCGGCGAGGAGAATGAGCAGTTCTTC; cdr3_aa: CASNPGEENEQFF; v_call: TRBV9; d_call: .; j_call: TRBJ2-1; clone_size: .
cdr3_nt: TGTGCCAGCAGTGACCCAGGAACCTACAACTCTGGAAACACCATATATTTT; cdr3_aa: CASSDPGTYNSGNTIYF; v_call: TRBV6-4; d_call: .; j_call: TRBJ1-3; clone_size: .
cdr3_nt: TGTGCCAGCAGTGGACGAGGGACTGAAGCTTTCTTT; cdr3_aa: CASSGRGTEAFF; v_call: TRBV25-1; d_call: .; j_call: TRBJ1-1; clone_size: few
cdr3_nt: TGTGCCAGCAGCTCTGTCCCAGGCACTGAAGCTTTCTTT; cdr3_aa: CASSSVPGTEAFF; v_call: TRBV11-2; d_call: .; j_call: TRBJ1-1; clone_size: .
cdr3_nt: TGTGCCAGCAGCATCTTCCGGGACAGACTTGAAAAACTGTTTTTT; cdr3_aa: CASSIFRDRLEKLFF; v_call: TRBV21-1; d_call: .; j_call: TRBJ1-4; clone_size: .
cdr3_nt: TGTGCCAGCAGTACTTCTAGGGGCTACACCTTC; cdr3_aa: CASSTSRGYTF; v_call: TRBV4-2; d_call: .; j_call: TRBJ1-2; clone_size: .
cdr3_nt: TGTGCCAGCAGCTTTAGGACAGGGAAGAATTCACCCCTCCACTTT; cdr3_aa: CASSFRTGKNSPLHF; v_call: TRBV13; d_call: TRBD1; j_call: TRBJ1-6; clone_size: .
cdr3_nt: TGTGCCAGCAGCTTAGTTACAGGGCAAGAGACCCAGTACTTC; cdr3_aa: CASSLVTGQETQYF; v_call: TRBV7-9; d_call: .; j_call: TRBJ2-5; clone_size: .
cdr3_nt: TGTGCCAGCACCGGGACTAGTTTTATGGGGCAGTTCTTC; cdr3_aa: CASTGTSFMGQFF; v_call: TRBV25-1; d_call: TRBD2; j_call: TRBJ2-1; clone_size: .
cdr3_nt: TGTGCCAGCAGTTACTCGACCGGGACTGAAGCTTTCTTT; cdr3_aa: CASSYSTGTEAFF; v_call: TRBV6-5; d_call: .; j_call: TRBJ1-1; clone_size: .
cdr3_nt: TGTGCCAGCAGTTACTCGGAGGGGAGTGAGCAGTTCTTC; cdr3_aa: CASSYSEGSEQFF; v_call: TRBV6-5; d_call: .; j_call: TRBJ2-1; clone_size: .
cdr3_nt: TGTGCCAGCAGCTCCCAGGCGGGGGTAACAGATACGCAGTATTTT; cdr3_aa: CASSSQAGVTDTQYF; v_call: TRBV5-5; d_call: TRBD2; j_call: TRBJ2-3; clone_size: .
cdr3_nt: TGTGCCACCAGCAGAGACAGGGGGCTTGGCGGGGAGCTGTTTTTT; cdr3_aa: CATSRDRGLGGELFF; v_call: TRBV15; d_call: TRBD1; j_call: TRBJ2-2; clone_size: .
cdr3_nt: TGTGCCAGCAGCTTTGTGTCAGGGGATGGCTACACCTTC; cdr3_aa: CASSFVSGDGYTF; v_call: TRBV5-4; d_call: .; j_call: TRBJ1-2; clone_size: .
cdr3_nt: TGTGCCAGCAGCTCGGGGGGCGGCACTGAAGCTTTCTTT; cdr3_aa: CASSSGGGTEAFF; v_call: TRBV7-6; d_call: .; j_call: TRBJ1-1; clone_size: .
cdr3_nt: TGTGCCAGCAGCTTACGCCGCGGGACTAGCGCGAGCACAGATACGCAGTATTTT; cdr3_aa: CASSLRRGTSASTDTQYF; v_call: TRBV7-3; d_call: TRBD2; j_call: TRBJ2-3; clone_size: few
cdr3_nt: TGTGCCAGCAGGCCGGGGAGCAATGAAAAACTGTTTTTT; cdr3_aa: CASRPGSNEKLFF; v_call: TRBV7-9; d_call: .; j_call: TRBJ1-4; clone_size: .
cdr3_nt: TGCGCCAGCAGCCAAGATGTTGAGAGAGCTGGCTACACCTTC; cdr3_aa: CASSQDVERAGYTF; v_call: TRBV4-1; d_call: .; j_call: TRBJ1-2; clone_size: .
cdr3_nt: TGTGCCAGCAGCCCTAGCGGGACAGGTGAAGCTTTCTTT; cdr3_aa: CASSPSGTGEAFF; v_call: TRBV7-6; d_call: TRBD1; j_call: TRBJ1-1; clone_size: .
cdr3_nt: TGTGCCAGCAGTTACAGAGACAGTCCCTACAATGAGCAGTTCTTC; cdr3_aa: CASSYRDSPYNEQFF; v_call: TRBV6-5; d_call: .; j_call: TRBJ2-1; clone_size: .
cdr3_nt: TGTGCCAGCAGCCCCGCGGCAGATACGCAGTATTTT; cdr3_aa: CASSPAADTQYF; v_call: TRBV27; d_call: .; j_call: TRBJ2-3; clone_size: .
cdr3_nt: TGCGCCAGCAGCTTGGACTTGGGCCAAGCTTTCTTT; cdr3_aa: CASSLDLGQAFF; v_call: TRBV5-1; d_call: .; j_call: TRBJ1-1; clone_size: .
cdr3_nt: TGTGCCAGCAGTTTGTCCAGGGTGGAAGGAGCTTTCTTT; cdr3_aa: CASSLSRVEGAFF; v_call: TRBV27; d_call: .; j_call: TRBJ1-1; clone_size: .
cdr3_nt: TGCGCCAGCAGCCCTAGATCCTACGAGCAGTACTTC; cdr3_aa: CASSPRSYEQYF; v_call: TRBV4-3; d_call: .; j_call: TRBJ2-7; clone_size: medium-sized
cdr3_nt: TGTGCCAGCAGCCTGGGACTAGCGGGGAGATACAATGAGCAGTTCTTC; cdr3_aa: CASSLGLAGRYNEQFF; v_call: TRBV7-6; d_call: TRBD2; j_call: TRBJ2-1; clone_size: .
cdr3_nt: TGTGCCAGTAGCCCCGCCAGGTTCACTGAAGCTTTCTTT; cdr3_aa: CASSPARFTEAFF; v_call: TRBV19; d_call: .; j_call: TRBJ1-1; clone_size: few
cdr3_nt: TGTGCCAGCAGCTTGGAGCCAGGGCATAGTGAGCAGTTCTTC; cdr3_aa: CASSLEPGHSEQFF; v_call: TRBV5-5; d_call: .; j_call: TRBJ2-1; clone_size: .
cdr3_nt: TGTGCCAGCAGTGATACTCAGGCGGAGACCCAGTACTTC; cdr3_aa: CASSDTQAETQYF; v_call: TRBV6-4; d_call: .; j_call: TRBJ2-5; clone_size: .
cdr3_nt: TGTGCCAGCAAAGCATCGAACACCGGGGAGCTGTTTTTT; cdr3_aa: CASKASNTGELFF; v_call: TRBV7-7; d_call: .; j_call: TRBJ2-2; clone_size: .
cdr3_nt: TGTGCCAGCAGCCAAGAGGCCGGCGGGGGAAGCACAGATACGCAGTATTTT; cdr3_aa: CASSQEAGGGSTDTQYF; v_call: TRBV4-2; d_call: TRBD2; j_call: TRBJ2-3; clone_size: .
cdr3_nt: TGTGCCAGCAGGGGACAGGGGGCATATGGCTACACCTTC; cdr3_aa: CASRGQGAYGYTF; v_call: TRBV6-1; d_call: TRBD1; j_call: TRBJ1-2; clone_size: .
cdr3_nt: TGTGCCAGCATTCAACTAGCGGGGGTGGAGACCCAGTACTTC; cdr3_aa: CASIQLAGVETQYF; v_call: TRBV6-1; d_call: TRBD2; j_call: TRBJ2-5; clone_size: .
cdr3_nt: TGTGCCAGCAGCCCATCAGGGGACACTGAAGCTTTCTTT; cdr3_aa: CASSPSGDTEAFF; v_call: TRBV14; d_call: .; j_call: TRBJ1-1; clone_size: .
cdr3_nt: TGTGCCAGCAGCCAAGCGGGGAGCTCCTACGAGCAGTACTTC; cdr3_aa: CASSQAGSSYEQYF; v_call: TRBV7-9; d_call: TRBD2; j_call: TRBJ2-7; clone_size: .
cdr3_nt: TGTGCCAGTAGTATTGATTGGACAGGGCGAACTGAAGCTTTCTTT; cdr3_aa: CASSIDWTGRTEAFF; v_call: TRBV19; d_call: TRBD1; j_call: TRBJ1-1; clone_size: .
cdr3_nt: TGTGCCAGCACCGGGACAGGGGTAGTAATTCCCGCGAACACCGGGGAGCTGTTTTTT; cdr3_aa: CASTGTGVVIPANTGELFF; v_call: TRBV9; d_call: TRBD1; j_call: TRBJ2-2; clone_size: .
cdr3_nt: TGTGCCAGCAGCTCAACGGACAGATTCTCTGGGGCCAACGTCCTGACTTTC; cdr3_aa: CASSSTDRFSGANVLTF; v_call: TRBV7-9; d_call: .; j_call: TRBJ2-6; clone_size: .
cdr3_nt: TGTGCCAGCAGCTTAGCAACAGGGGCTGAAGCTTTCTTT; cdr3_aa: CASSLATGAEAFF; v_call: TRBV11-3; d_call: TRBD1; j_call: TRBJ1-1; clone_size: .
cdr3_nt: TGCAGCGTTGTTTCCCTAGCCAAAAACATTCAGTACTTC; cdr3_aa: CSVVSLAKNIQYF; v_call: TRBV29-1; d_call: .; j_call: TRBJ2-4; clone_size: .
cdr3_nt: TGTGCCAGCAGCCAAGAAACAGGGCTTTTTAGCACAGATACGCAGTATTTT; cdr3_aa: CASSQETGLFSTDTQYF; v_call: TRBV4-2; d_call: .; j_call: TRBJ2-3; clone_size: .
cdr3_nt: TGTGCCAGCAGCTTAGCAGCGTCAGACACTGAAGCTTTCTTT; cdr3_aa: CASSLAASDTEAFF; v_call: TRBV7-8; d_call: .; j_call: TRBJ1-1; clone_size: .
cdr3_nt: TGTGCCAGCAGCTTAGGGACAGGGGTGACTGAAGCTTTCTTT; cdr3_aa: CASSLGTGVTEAFF; v_call: TRBV7-6; d_call: TRBD1; j_call: TRBJ1-1; clone_size: .